This TCR beta chain was identified in a study of cytomegalovirus exposure and HLA in healthy donors. The PCR contained 60 Vbeta and 13 Jbeta primers. Produced via immunoSEQ multiplex PCR; TCRdb's table is partial and in-frame only. Its clone listing holds around 160,000 clones. Notes on this clone: The target antigen is unknown.

General study points: The authors judged a highly shared variant cluster likely a sequencing artifact. According to an earlier analysis, most TCR beta V segments yielded productive rearrangements about 87% or about 30% of the time.

Input material: PBMCs. This sequence was found in a woman aged 45-60 years in good health and CMV-seronegative.

As DNA, the CDR3 is TGTGCCAGCAGCCCTACTAGCGGGAGAGGCAACGAGCAGTACTTC. It translates to CASSPTSGRGNEQYF. The chain recombines TRBV5-4 with TRBJ2-7; 11 nucleotides line up with TRBD2. The CDR3 covers 15 residues. CDR1 and CDR2 (germline): SGHNT, YYREEE (reference sequence). The V segment lost 4 bases and the J segment 5 bases; nucleotides outside the gene matches: 8.